The present T cell receptor beta chain was sequenced within a study of memory B cells and T cells in multiple sclerosis (dated by TCRdb to the late 2010s). For context, the study as a whole: In multiple sclerosis patients, the study set the TCR beta repertoires of autoproliferating peripheral T cells against those of T cells infiltrating brain lesions. A couple of multiple sclerosis patients were included in the TCR sequencing because brain lesions obtained at autopsy or brain-infiltrating cells obtained from biopsy were available for them. Broader findings and caveats from the paper: Because clone-set sizes varied across compartments, the counts of shared clonotypes were affected, making normalization necessary.

Using the immunoSEQ Platform, TCRbeta CDR3 regions were amplified from extracted genomic DNA. The immunoSEQ assay used multiplex PCR together with high-throughput sequencing and a bioinformatics pipeline from the vendor. Concerning the study's data processing: Non-productive sequences and CDR3s shorter than 4 amino acids were excluded, and clonotype frequencies were recalculated for each sample. Shared clonotypes were identified in immunoSEQ Analyzer 2.0 as identical CDR3 amino acid, V gene and J gene sequences. Repertoire overlap was normalized by dividing shared clonotype counts by the product of both clone-set sizes, scaled by 1000 into arbitrary units. TCRdb limited this immuneACCESS table to in-frame rearrangements with V and J called. A share of clones is missing; checked studies link under half to unresolved V genes, and the rest is unexplained. V, J and clone size are taken as reported in that table, and D and trimming were inferred from the DNA itself. The table for this sample lists over 35,000 clones; more than 65% of them were counted only once. Together, the top ten hold 0.85% to 1.2% of the sample.

After CFSE-labeled PBMCs were cultured without any stimulus, the autoproliferating (CFSEdim) and non-proliferating (CFSEhi) T cell fractions were each sequenced on their own. A total of fewer than 6x10^7 CFSE-labeled PBMCs were cultured for six to seven days without stimulus, and replicate wells were then pooled. PBMCs were labeled with about 0.5 uM CFSE and cultured in serum-free AIM-V medium without exogenous stimuli. PBMCs were isolated by Ficoll density gradient centrifugation and were cryopreserved before use. Live 7-AAD-negative cells were sorted on a FACSAria III, washed with PBS, and frozen at -80 degrees C as dry pellets. In the germline V gene, CDR1 corresponds to SGHDT and CDR2 to YYEEEE. The CDR3 spans 14 residues, from the cysteine through the phenylalanine. Only the CDR3 region is kept as DNA, spanning 42 bases read in frame from base 1. Clipping removes 4 bases from V and 3 bases from J, with 6 as the unmatched junction base count.

Points on this clone: It has no known antigen specificity. Per-base qualities were not stored, and no clone one base away is much larger.

The chain links TRBV5-6 with TRBJ1-1, with 7 junctional bases fitting TRBD1. The sequence came from a human donor with multiple sclerosis. Sample: PBMCs from blood kept in culture. CDR3 reads: CASSGDSLDTEAFF. The sequenced DNA is TGTGCCAGCAGCGGGGACAGTTTGGACACTGAAGCTTTCTTT.